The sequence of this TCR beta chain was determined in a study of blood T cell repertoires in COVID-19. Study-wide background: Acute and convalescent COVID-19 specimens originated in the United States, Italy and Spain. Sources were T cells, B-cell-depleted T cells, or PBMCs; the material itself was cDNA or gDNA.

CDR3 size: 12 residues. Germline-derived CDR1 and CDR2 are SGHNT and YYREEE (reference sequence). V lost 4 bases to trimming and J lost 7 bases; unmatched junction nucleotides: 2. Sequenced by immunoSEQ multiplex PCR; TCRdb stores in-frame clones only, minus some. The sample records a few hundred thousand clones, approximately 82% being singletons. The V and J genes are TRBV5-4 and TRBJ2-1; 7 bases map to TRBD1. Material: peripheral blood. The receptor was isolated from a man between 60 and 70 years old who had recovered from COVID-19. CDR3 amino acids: CASSRDSNEQFF. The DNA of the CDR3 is TGTGCCAGCAGCCGGGACAGTAATGAGCAGTTCTTC. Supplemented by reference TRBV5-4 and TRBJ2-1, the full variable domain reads ETGVTQSPTHLIKTRGQQVTLRCSSQSGHNTVSWYQQALGQGPQFIFQYYREEENGRGNFPPRFSGLQFPNYSSELNVNALELDDSALYLCASSRDSNEQFFGPGTRLTVL.